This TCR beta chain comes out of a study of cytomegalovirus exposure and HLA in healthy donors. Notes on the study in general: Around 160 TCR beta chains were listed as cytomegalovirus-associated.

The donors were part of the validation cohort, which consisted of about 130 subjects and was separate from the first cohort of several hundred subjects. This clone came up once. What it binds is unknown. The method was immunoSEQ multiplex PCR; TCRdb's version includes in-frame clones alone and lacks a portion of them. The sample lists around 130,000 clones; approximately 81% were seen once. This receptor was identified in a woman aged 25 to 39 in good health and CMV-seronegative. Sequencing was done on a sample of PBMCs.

The CDR3 sequence: CASRQGLYSSNQPQHF. CDR3 DNA: TGTGCCAGCAGACAGGGGCTCTATTCTAGCAATCAGCCCCAGCATTTT. The rearrangement uses TRBV27 and TRBJ1-5; 7 nucleotides match TRBD1. From germline, CDR1 is MNHEY and CDR2 SMNVEV (reference sequence). V lost 6 bases, J lost 0 bases, and 8 bases stayed unmatched. CDR3 length: 16 amino acids.